These T cell receptor beta chains were read from a single sample in a study of cytomegalovirus exposure and HLA in healthy donors. Measured with immunoSEQ multiplex PCR; TCRdb has only the in-frame clones, and not every one. Among 220,000 or so clones, approximately 80% were seen once, and the ten largest hold more than 13%. The sample comprised PBMCs. The receptors were sampled from a woman in her twenties or thirties in good health and CMV-seropositive. Both conserved end residues are part of each CDR3. The D gene is left open where the match is weak. Clone size is not always given. Where it is, it says once, few, many or a class for expanded clones.

CDR3 DNA	CDR3 protein	J gene	clone size	CDR3 length	D gene	V gene
TGTGCTAGTGGTTTGGTACAGGGGGTGATCAATCAGCCCCAGCATTTT	CASGLVQGVINQPQHF	TRBJ1-5	many	16	TRBD1	TRBV12-5
TGTGCCTGGAGTTCCTACACCGGGGAGCTGTTTTTT	CAWSSYTGELFF	TRBJ2-2	.	12	.	TRBV30
TGTGCCAGCAGCTTGGGGACAGCAGGCTCTAACTATGGCTACACCTTC	CASSLGTAGSNYGYTF	TRBJ1-2	few	16	.	TRBV5-5
TGTGCCAGCAGCTTAGGACATCGTGGTACCGGGGAGCTGTTTTTT	CASSLGHRGTGELFF	TRBJ2-2	.	15	.	TRBV7-9
TGTGCCAGCCGGGCCAGAGATGGAGGTGTTGAAAAACTGTTTTTT	CASRARDGGVEKLFF	TRBJ1-4	.	15	.	TRBV2
TGTGCCAGCAGCTTAGGCAGCGGGGCAAATGAGCAGTTCTTC	CASSLGSGANEQFF	TRBJ2-1	.	14	TRBD2	TRBV11-3
TGTGCCAGCAGGGTGGGGGCTAATCAGCCCCAGCATTTT	CASRVGANQPQHF	TRBJ1-5	.	13	.	TRBV6-1
TGTGCCAGCCGGGACACCTTTCTTTACGAGCAGTACTTC	CASRDTFLYEQYF	TRBJ2-7	few	13	.	TRBV2
TGTGCCATCAGTGTAGGAAGTAATGAAAAACTGTTTTTT	CAISVGSNEKLFF	TRBJ1-4	.	13	.	TRBV10-3
TGTGCCACCAGCAGAGAACGGACTAGTCTTGAGGAGCAGTACTTC	CATSRERTSLEEQYF	TRBJ2-7	.	15	TRBD2	TRBV15
TGTGCCAGCAGGATCACCAGCTACAGGGGAACCTACGAGCAGTACTTC	CASRITSYRGTYEQYF	TRBJ2-7	.	16	TRBD1	TRBV27
TGCGCCAGCAGCCAAGATTCAACGGGGTACTCCTACAATGAGCAGTTCTTC	CASSQDSTGYSYNEQFF	TRBJ2-1	once	17	.	TRBV4-1
TGCAGTGCTAGAGCGGCGCACGAGCAGTACTTC	CSARAAHEQYF	TRBJ2-7	few	11	.	TRBV20-1
TGTGCCAGCAGCTCAGCGTGGGAGCAGTACTTC	CASSSAWEQYF	TRBJ2-7	.	11	.	TRBV7-9
TGTGCCAGCAGTTATTCGGGAGCAGGTAATGAGCAGTTCTTC	CASSYSGAGNEQFF	TRBJ2-1	.	14	.	TRBV6-5
TGTGCCTGGGGACGCCCGAGGGAGCAGTACTTC	CAWGRPREQYF	TRBJ2-7	.	11	.	TRBV30
TGTGCCAGCAGCTTACTGACTAGCGTAACCTACGAGCAGTACTTC	CASSLLTSVTYEQYF	TRBJ2-7	.	15	TRBD2	TRBV7-8
TGTGCCAGCAGCGTAGCAATTAGCGAGAGCACAGATACGCAGTATTTT	CASSVAISESTDTQYF	TRBJ2-3	.	16	.	TRBV9
TGTGCCAGCAGTGCCGCTAGCCGGAGCTCCTACGAGCAGTACTTC	CASSAASRSSYEQYF	TRBJ2-7	.	15	.	TRBV25-1
TGTGCCAGCAGTGAATGGGGGATTCTATTAGCCAAAAACATTCAGTACTTC	CASSEWGILLAKNIQYF	TRBJ2-4	.	17	.	TRBV2
TGTGCCAGCAGCTTAGTAGCGGGAGGCCCTTCCTACGAGCAGTACTTC	CASSLVAGGPSYEQYF	TRBJ2-7	once	16	TRBD2	TRBV13
TGTGCCTGGAGTTGGGGGCTCGCAGGAAAAGAGACCCAGTACTTC	CAWSWGLAGKETQYF	TRBJ2-5	.	15	.	TRBV30
TGTGCCAGCAGCCAAGACGAAGACATAGGTCCTGAAGCTTTCTTT	CASSQDEDIGPEAFF	TRBJ1-1	.	15	.	TRBV4-2
TGTGCCAGCAGCCCCTACTGGGCCTTCGGGGAAAAACTGTTTTTT	CASSPYWAFGEKLFF	TRBJ1-4	once	15	.	TRBV4-2
TGTGCCAGCAGCTTGGCCCGTCCTGCTGGGGCCAACGTCCTGACTTTC	CASSLARPAGANVLTF	TRBJ2-6	.	16	.	TRBV5-4
TGTGCCAGCAGCTTACGAATAGCGGGAGATGAGCAGTTCTTC	CASSLRIAGDEQFF	TRBJ2-1	.	14	TRBD2	TRBV7-6
TGTGCCAGCATGACAGGGGGCATGAACACTGAAGCTTTCTTT	CASMTGGMNTEAFF	TRBJ1-1	.	14	TRBD1	TRBV6-5
TGTGCCAGCAGTTTCGGGGCAACTAACTATGGCTACACCTTC	CASSFGATNYGYTF	TRBJ1-2	.	14	.	TRBV28
TGTGCCAGCAGCTTATCAGGGCCCTCTGGGGCCAACGTCCTGACTTTC	CASSLSGPSGANVLTF	TRBJ2-6	once	16	.	TRBV7-3
TGTGCCAGCAGTGCCCTAGGGGACGAGCAGTACTTC	CASSALGDEQYF	TRBJ2-7	few	12	.	TRBV25-1
TGTGCCAGCAGTGACGGGAGCGGGAGAGGGAATGAGCAGTTCTTC	CASSDGSGRGNEQFF	TRBJ2-1	once	15	TRBD2	TRBV6-4
TGTGCCAGCAGTGATAAGCGGGAGGGCACCGGGGAGCTGTTTTTT	CASSDKREGTGELFF	TRBJ2-2	.	15	TRBD2	TRBV2
TGTGCCTGGAGGACCCCGAGCGGGAGGGGCGAGACCCAGTACTTC	CAWRTPSGRGETQYF	TRBJ2-5	.	15	TRBD2	TRBV30
TGTGCCAGCAGCTTGGGGCTTGTGTCTAACTATGGCTACACCTTC	CASSLGLVSNYGYTF	TRBJ1-2	.	15	.	TRBV5-6
TGTGCCATCAGTGGGACACAGGGAGGTTACAATGAGCAGTTCTTC	CAISGTQGGYNEQFF	TRBJ2-1	.	15	.	TRBV10-3
TGTGCCAGCAGCTACCTGGACAGGGTCGATGGCTACACCTTC	CASSYLDRVDGYTF	TRBJ1-2	.	14	TRBD1	TRBV13
TGTGCCAGCAGCCCGTCGGGGGGCTGGTACACTGAAGCTTTCTTT	CASSPSGGWYTEAFF	TRBJ1-1	.	15	.	TRBV11-2
TGTGCCAGCAGTTTATCCGGGGGGCTAGCCTACAATGAGCAGTTCTTC	CASSLSGGLAYNEQFF	TRBJ2-1	.	16	.	TRBV27
TGTGCCAGCAGCTTAAGGCCGGATGGAGAGACCCAGTACTTC	CASSLRPDGETQYF	TRBJ2-5	.	14	.	TRBV11-3
TGTGCCAGCAGCGCCGGTATAGGCCTAACCAGCGAGCAGTACTTC	CASSAGIGLTSEQYF	TRBJ2-7	.	15	.	TRBV9
TGTGCCAGCAGCGTATCAGGGACAGGGGAGGAGACCCAGTACTTC	CASSVSGTGEETQYF	TRBJ2-5	.	15	TRBD1	TRBV9
TGTGCCAGCAGTTCCGAACTTAGCAATCAGCCCCAGCATTTT	CASSSELSNQPQHF	TRBJ1-5	.	14	.	TRBV27
TGTGCCAGCAGCACTAGGACAGGACCCACCGGGGAGCTGTTTTTT	CASSTRTGPTGELFF	TRBJ2-2	.	15	TRBD1	TRBV9
TGTGCCAGCAGTTTGCCCGACTGGAGAGAGCAGTTCTTC	CASSLPDWREQFF	TRBJ2-1	.	13	.	TRBV27
TGTGCCAGCAGCTTAGTTAGCGGGAGGTCCTCCTACGAGCAGTACTTC	CASSLVSGRSSYEQYF	TRBJ2-7	.	16	TRBD2	TRBV7-2
TGTGCCAGCATGAAAGGGATGGGGCCAAAGGCTGAAGCTTTCTTT	CASMKGMGPKAEAFF	TRBJ1-1	.	15	.	TRBV6-5
TGTGCCAGCAGTTTAGTGGGGGACCGATACCAAGAGACCCAGTACTTC	CASSLVGDRYQETQYF	TRBJ2-5	once	16	.	TRBV27